This T cell receptor (beta chain) was sequenced for a study of T cells in localized non-small cell lung cancer. Whole-study results and caveats: Adjacent lung exhibited a median of about 50 among the 100 most abundant tumor clones. Uninvolved adjacent lung showed the highest T cell clonality, exceeding tumor. Because researchers sequenced only one region of the tumor, heterogeneity is still possible.

Trimming removed 6 bases from V and 3 bases from J, with 11 bases in between. This CDR3 comprises 13 residues. The germline gives CDR1 MNHEY, CDR2 SVGAGI. TCRdb's copy holds only in-frame clones and misses some; the assay was immunoSEQ multiplex PCR. The sample contains tens of thousands of clones, 88% of which appear only once. In regard to this clone: Its antigen is currently unknown.

The chain couples TRBV6-5 to TRBJ2-5; the D gene is possibly TRBD2 (6 bases). Sequenced here: peripheral blood, sampled before any cancer treatment. This sequence originates from a woman between 35 and 75 years old with stage I squamous cell lung carcinoma. The CDR3 DNA is TGTGCCAGCAGAGCGACTAGGAAAGAGACCCAGTACTTC. Translated: CASRATRKETQYF.